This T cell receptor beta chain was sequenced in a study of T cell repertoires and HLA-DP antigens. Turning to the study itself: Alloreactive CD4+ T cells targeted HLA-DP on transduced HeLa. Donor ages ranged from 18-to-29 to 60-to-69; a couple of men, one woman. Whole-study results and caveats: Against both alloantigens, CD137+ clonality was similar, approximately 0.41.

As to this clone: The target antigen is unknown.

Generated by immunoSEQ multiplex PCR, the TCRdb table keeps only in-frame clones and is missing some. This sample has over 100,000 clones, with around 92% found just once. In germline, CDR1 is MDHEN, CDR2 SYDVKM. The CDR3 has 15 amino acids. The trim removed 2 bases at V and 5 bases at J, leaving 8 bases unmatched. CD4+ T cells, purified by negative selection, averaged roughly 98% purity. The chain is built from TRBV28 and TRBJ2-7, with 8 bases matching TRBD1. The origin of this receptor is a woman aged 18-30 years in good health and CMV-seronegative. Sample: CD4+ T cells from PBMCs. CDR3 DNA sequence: TGTGCCAGCAGTTTACCCCTTGACAGGGGAAACGAGCAGTACTTC. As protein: CASSLPLDRGNEQYF.